The T cell receptor (beta chain) described here comes from a study of radiation and T cells in renal cell carcinoma. Sequencing was performed with immunoSEQ multiplex PCR; in TCRdb, only in-frame clones are kept and a portion is missing. The table records about 130,000 clones, more than 70% of them present only once. Time point in this sample: baseline pretreatment blood. Stated treatment: 15 Gy SBRT to primary tumor, nephrectomy 4 weeks later. Serial blood draws occurred at baseline and 2 and 4 weeks post-SBRT. Comment on this clone: Its antigen is undetermined.

CDR1 and CDR2 (germline): SNHLY, FYNNEI. Trimming pared 2 bases from V and 0 bases from J, leaving 11 bases between. The CDR3 is made up of 16 amino acids. Study-level findings and limits: Pretreatment tumor biopsies were lacking, so baseline clonotypes are unknown.

This sequence was found in a woman between 50 and 59 years old with renal cell carcinoma. The material was blood, obtained from a patient whose treatment included radiotherapy and nephrectomy. The V call is TRBV2, the J call TRBJ2-1; a possible D gene is TRBD2 (6 bases). CDR3 sequence reads: CASSERGLRSYNEQFF. Written as DNA, the CDR3 is TGTGCCAGCAGTGAAAGGGGACTCCGCTCCTACAATGAGCAGTTCTTC.